The rows below give T cell receptor beta chains drawn from one sample of a study of blood T cell repertoires in COVID-19. Only in-frame clones appear in the TCRdb table, and some are missing; sequencing was by immunoSEQ multiplex PCR. The sample records nearly 250,000 clones, roughly 86% being singletons. Source material: peripheral blood. The receptors were gathered from a woman aged 60-75 years who had recovered from COVID-19. CDR3s include the opening cysteine and the closing phenylalanine or tryptophan. A D gene is named only where the DNA matches it firmly. Part of the rows lack a size; the others show once, few, many or a class for expanded clones.

>TRBJ2-1|-|TRBV6-5|TRBD1
CASSYSTRTGINEQFF
TGTGCCAGCAGTTACTCGACCCGGACAGGGATCAATGAGCAGTTCTTC
>TRBJ2-3|-|TRBV7-9|TRBD1
CASSLEGQGVTDTQYF
TGTGCCAGCAGCTTAGAAGGACAGGGGGTTACAGATACGCAGTATTTT
>TRBJ1-1|-|TRBV27|-
CASGQTGLPTEAFF
TGTGCCAGCGGACAGACAGGCCTCCCGACTGAAGCTTTCTTT
>TRBJ2-1|-|TRBV7-3|TRBD2
CASSLSASGVNEQFF
TGTGCCAGCAGCTTATCGGCTAGCGGGGTAAATGAGCAGTTCTTC
>TRBJ1-3|few|TRBV7-2|TRBD1
CASSQPTGGGNTIYF
TGTGCCAGCAGCCAACCGACAGGGGGCGGGAACACCATATATTTT
>TRBJ2-7|once|TRBV5-1|TRBD1
CASSSQIPGQGYYEQYF
TGCGCCAGCAGCTCGCAGATACCGGGACAGGGGTATTACGAGCAGTACTTC
>TRBJ1-2|-|TRBV6-6|-
CASSYAGLPGGGYTF
TGTGCCAGCAGTTACGCGGGACTGCCTGGGGGAGGCTACACCTTC
>TRBJ1-1|-|TRBV3-1/TRBV3-2|TRBD1
CASSQGGGADEAFF
TGTGCCAGCAGCCAAGGAGGGGGCGCGGATGAAGCTTTCTTT
>TRBJ2-1|-|TRBV19|TRBD2
CASSIEAGGSYNEQFF
TGTGCCAGTAGTATAGAGGCGGGGGGGTCCTACAATGAGCAGTTCTTC
>TRBJ1-2|-|TRBV7-9|TRBD1
CASSFPSGGGYTF
TGTGCCAGCAGCTTTCCCTCAGGGGGCGGCTACACCTTC
>TRBJ1-2|-|TRBV28|TRBD1
CASRVETGTANYGYTF
TGTGCCAGCAGGGTGGAAACAGGGACAGCTAACTATGGCTACACCTTC
>TRBJ2-5|-|TRBV12-3/TRBV12-4|-
CASSSFDLAPQYF
TGTGCCAGCAGTTCCTTCGACTTAGCGCCCCAGTACTTC
>TRBJ2-1|-|TRBV4-1|TRBD1
CASSQERGQGWLGEQFF
TGCGCCAGCAGCCAAGAACGAGGACAGGGGTGGTTAGGTGAGCAGTTCTTC
>TRBJ2-5|-|TRBV5-1|TRBD2
CASSPSLAGGRNGETQYF
TGCGCCAGCAGCCCGTCGCTAGCGGGGGGCCGGAATGGAGAGACCCAGTACTTC
>TRBJ2-7|-|TRBV28|-
CASRVRAEQYF
TGTGCCAGCAGGGTGAGAGCCGAGCAGTACTTC
>TRBJ2-5|-|TRBV5-1|-
CASSTSVRLETQYF
TGCGCCAGCAGCACGTCAGTCCGCTTGGAGACCCAGTACTTC
>TRBJ1-1|-|TRBV4-1|TRBD1
CASSPQLGQGGTEAFF
TGCGCCAGCAGCCCCCAGCTGGGACAGGGGGGTACTGAAGCTTTCTTT
>TRBJ2-2|-|TRBV7-3|-
CASRLSGNTGELFF
TGTGCCAGCAGACTTAGCGGGAACACCGGGGAGCTGTTTTTT
>TRBJ1-1|-|TRBV19|-
CASSISRNTEAFF
TGTGCCAGTAGTATTTCCAGGAACACTGAAGCTTTCTTT
>TRBJ2-7|-|TRBV5-4|TRBD1
CASSQQGSHEQYF
TGTGCCAGCAGCCAACAGGGGTCCCACGAGCAGTACTTC
>TRBJ2-5|once|TRBV14|-
CASSQVFGYSRSQETQYF
TGTGCCAGCAGCCAAGTTTTTGGCTACAGCAGATCCCAAGAGACCCAGTACTTC
>TRBJ1-5|-|TRBV7-2|TRBD1
CASSLGNRGWNQPQHF
TGTGCCAGCAGCTTAGGAAACAGGGGGTGGAATCAGCCCCAGCATTTT
>TRBJ2-7|-|TRBV6-5|TRBD2
CAARSGGGRDEQYF
TGTGCCGCAAGAAGTGGGGGCGGGAGGGACGAGCAGTACTTC
>TRBJ1-2|once|TRBV3-1/TRBV3-2|-
CASSSQGGNYGYTF
TGTGCCAGCAGCTCACAGGGCGGGAACTATGGCTACACCTTC
>TRBJ2-7|-|TRBV4-1|TRBD2
CASSQEMGGYPSEQYF
TGCGCCAGCAGCCAAGAAATGGGGGGGTATCCTAGCGAGCAGTACTTC
>TRBJ1-4|-|TRBV11-2|-
CASSLDLGSGEKLFF
TGTGCCAGCAGCTTAGATCTGGGGAGTGGTGAAAAACTGTTTTTT
>TRBJ2-2|-|TRBV7-6|TRBD1
CASDRGNTGELFF
TGTGCCAGTGACAGGGGGAACACCGGGGAGCTGTTTTTT
>TRBJ1-6|-|TRBV4-3|TRBD1
CASSHGRGTANSPLHF
TGCGCCAGCAGCCATGGTAGGGGGACAGCCAATTCACCCCTCCACTTT
>TRBJ1-2|-|TRBV28|TRBD1
CASRQPGQGNGYTF
TGTGCCAGCAGACAACCGGGACAGGGGAATGGCTACACCTTC
>TRBJ2-1|-|TRBV2|TRBD1
CASTGDRGYNEQFF
TGTGCCAGCACGGGGGACAGGGGATACAATGAGCAGTTCTTC
>TRBJ2-5|-|TRBV3-1/TRBV3-2|-
CASSQGATRTGETQYF
TGTGCCAGCAGCCAAGGGGCAACCAGGACGGGGGAGACCCAGTACTTC
>TRBJ2-3|-|TRBV7-3|-
CASSLDNTDTQYF
TGTGCCAGCAGCTTAGACAACACAGATACGCAGTATTTT
>TRBJ2-5|-|TRBV4-3|TRBD1
CASSQDPGTGSPWETQYF
TGCGCCAGCAGCCAAGATCCCGGGACAGGGTCCCCGTGGGAGACCCAGTACTTC
>TRBJ2-3|-|TRBV5-1|-
CASSLGQPTDTQYF
TGCGCCAGCAGCTTGGGACAGCCCACAGATACGCAGTATTTT
>TRBJ1-4|few|TRBV6-1|-
CASSEADLLAGILVATNEKLFF
TGTGCCAGCAGTGAAGCGGATCTCCTCGCGGGAATCCTAGTTGCAACTAATGAAAAACTGTTTTTT
>TRBJ2-1|-|TRBV18|-
CASSHRGAGNNEQFF
TGTGCCAGCTCACACCGGGGGGCAGGGAACAATGAGCAGTTCTTC